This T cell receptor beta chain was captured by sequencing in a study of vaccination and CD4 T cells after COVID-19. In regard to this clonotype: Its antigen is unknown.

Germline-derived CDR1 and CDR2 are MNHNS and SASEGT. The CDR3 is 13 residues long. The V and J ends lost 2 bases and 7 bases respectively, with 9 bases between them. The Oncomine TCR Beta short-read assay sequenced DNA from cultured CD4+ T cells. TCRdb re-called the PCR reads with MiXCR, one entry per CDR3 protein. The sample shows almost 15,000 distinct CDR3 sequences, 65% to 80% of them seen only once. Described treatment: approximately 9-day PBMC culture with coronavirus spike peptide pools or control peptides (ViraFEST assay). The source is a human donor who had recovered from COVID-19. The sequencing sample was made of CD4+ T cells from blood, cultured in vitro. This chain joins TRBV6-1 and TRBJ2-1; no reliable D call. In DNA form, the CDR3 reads TGTGCCAGCAGTGAAAGGTTTAGAAATGAGCAGTTCTTC. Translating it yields CASSERFRNEQFF.